Included here is one T cell receptor beta chain sequence, with context. Its antigen is not yet known. Per-base qualities were not stored, and no clone one base away is much larger. This sample was included in a study of blood T cell repertoires in COVID-19 (dated by TCRdb to 2018 to 2020). Study-level background: Collaborator samples came from the United States, Italy and Spain and covered acute and convalescent phases of COVID-19. The prospective study material was composed of cDNA or gDNA derived from T cells, B-cell-depleted T cells, or PBMCs. The dataset comprised deeply sampled blood TCRbeta repertoires from subjects exposed to, actively infected with, or recovered from COVID-19. The repertoires were made available in a free public database intended to serve as a resource for research on the immune response to SARS-CoV-2. The samples were drawn from two sources: the first 160 participants of the ongoing ImmuneRACE study, and 1,254 subjects contributed by 6 global collaborators. A de-identified subject ID, COVID-19 status, age in years and sex were almost always included in the sample metadata. Where available, HLA class I and class II types were obtained from metadata supplied by the sample provider rather than from assay-based typing. What the work shows at the level of the full study, not this receptor alone: Clinical and demographic metadata were provided uncurated, with the amount varying by source and participant.

TCRbeta CDR3 regions were amplified from genomic DNA using the immunoSEQ Assay, a bias-controlled multiplex PCR. Under the source paper's analysis protocol: The number of nucleated cells in each sample was estimated by amplification of reference gene primers within the assay. To quantify the absolute abundance of each unique TCRbeta CDR3 rearrangement, sequence reads were collapsed and filtered. For each sample, productive Simpson clonality was calculated as the square root of Simpson's diversity index over productive rearrangements. What TCRdb holds here is the immuneACCESS table cut down to in-frame rearrangements. Part of the clones is not present; checked against another copy, under half of the missing clones reflect an unresolved V gene, and the others are unexplained. D and trimming come from the DNA, and the V and J calls and clone size come from that table. Across this sample there are approximately 130,000 clones, with roughly 72% seen only once. Jointly, the top ten make up 10% to 13% of the sample.

CDR1 MGHRA and CDR2 YSYEKL are derived from the germline V gene. V loses 0 bases at its end and J loses 16 bases; junction bases beyond the gene matches: 18. The CDR3, from cysteine to phenylalanine, totals 17 residues. Only the CDR3 part of the read is kept: 51 bases, read in frame from the first base. Each collaborating institution followed its own protocols to collect whole blood in K2EDTA tubes. For TCRbeta analysis, collaborator samples were shipped as frozen whole blood, as isolated PBMCs, or as DNA extracted from either sample type. This clonotype originated in a human donor in a cohort sampled during active COVID-19. The source material was peripheral blood. Recombination linked TRBV4-1 to TRBJ1-6; 7 central nucleotides agree with TRBD1. At the DNA level, the sequence is TGCGCCAGCAGCCAAGATAAAAATTCTGGGGGACAGCTCTTTCTCCACTTT. It codes for CASSQDKNSGGQLFLHF.